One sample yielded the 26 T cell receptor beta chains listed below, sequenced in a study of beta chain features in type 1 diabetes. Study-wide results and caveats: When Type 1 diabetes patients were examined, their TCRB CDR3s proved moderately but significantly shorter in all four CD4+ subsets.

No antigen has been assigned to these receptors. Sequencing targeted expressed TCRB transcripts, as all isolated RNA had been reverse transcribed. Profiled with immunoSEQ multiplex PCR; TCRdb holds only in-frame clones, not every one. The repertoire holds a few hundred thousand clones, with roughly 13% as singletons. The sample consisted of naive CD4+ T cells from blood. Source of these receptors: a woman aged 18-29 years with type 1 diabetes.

CDR3 DNA sequence: TGCAGCGTGGACAGGGGGCTCGAAGCTTTCTTT. This translates into CSVDRGLEAFF. The chain carries TRBV20-1 and TRBJ1-1; TRBD1 aligns across 11 bases. CDR3 length equals 11 residues. The germline CDR1 and CDR2 sequences are DFQATT and SNEGSKA (reference sequence).

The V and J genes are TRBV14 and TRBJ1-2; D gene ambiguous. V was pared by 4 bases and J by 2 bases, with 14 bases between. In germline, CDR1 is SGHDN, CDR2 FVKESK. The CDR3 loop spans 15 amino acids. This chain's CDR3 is CASSPRRLSNYGYTF. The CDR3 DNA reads TGTGCCAGCAGCCCCAGGAGGCTCTCAAACTATGGCTACACCTTC.

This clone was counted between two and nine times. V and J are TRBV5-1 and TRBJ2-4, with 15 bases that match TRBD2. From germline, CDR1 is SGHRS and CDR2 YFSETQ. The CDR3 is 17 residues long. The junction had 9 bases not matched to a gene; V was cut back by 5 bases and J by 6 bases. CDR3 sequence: CASSPGLAGGRGNIQYF. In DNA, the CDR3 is TGCGCCAGCAGTCCGGGACTAGCGGGAGGCCGGGGAAACATTCAGTACTTC.

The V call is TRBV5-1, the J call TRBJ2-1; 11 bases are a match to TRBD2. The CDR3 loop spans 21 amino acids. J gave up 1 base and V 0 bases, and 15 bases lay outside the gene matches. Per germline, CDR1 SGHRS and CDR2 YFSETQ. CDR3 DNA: TGCGCCAGCAGCTTGGCCATGGATGGACTAGCGGGCCCTACTTCCTACAATGAGCAGTTCTTC. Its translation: CASSLAMDGLAGPTSYNEQFF.

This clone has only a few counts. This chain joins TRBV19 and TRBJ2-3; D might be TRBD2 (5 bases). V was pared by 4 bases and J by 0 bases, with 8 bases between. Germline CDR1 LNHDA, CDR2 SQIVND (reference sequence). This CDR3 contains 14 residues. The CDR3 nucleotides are TGTGCCAGTAGTAGGACTTATAGCACAGATACGCAGTATTTT. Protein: CASSRTYSTDTQYF. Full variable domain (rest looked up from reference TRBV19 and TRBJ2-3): DGGITQSPKYLFRKEGQNVTLSCEQNLNHDAMYWYRQDPGQGLRLIYYSQIVNDFQKGDIAEGYSVSREKKESFPLTVTSAQKNPTAFYLCASSRTYSTDTQYFGPGTRLTVL.

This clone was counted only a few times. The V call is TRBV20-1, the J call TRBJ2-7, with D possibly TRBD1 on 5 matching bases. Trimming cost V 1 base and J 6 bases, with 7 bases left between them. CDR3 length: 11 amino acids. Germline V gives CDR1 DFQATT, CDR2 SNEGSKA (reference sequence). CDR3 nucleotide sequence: TGCAGTGCTAGAGGAAGGGGCGAGCAGTACTTC. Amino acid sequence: CSARGRGEQYF.

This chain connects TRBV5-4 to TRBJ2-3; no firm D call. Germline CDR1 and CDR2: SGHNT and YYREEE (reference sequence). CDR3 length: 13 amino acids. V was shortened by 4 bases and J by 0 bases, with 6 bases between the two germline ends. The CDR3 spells CASSRESTDTQYF. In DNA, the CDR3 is TGTGCCAGCAGCCGAGAAAGCACAGATACGCAGTATTTT.

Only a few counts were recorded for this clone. The CDR3 sequence is CASSLDRSSNQPQHF. Written as DNA, the CDR3 is TGTGCCAGCAGCCTCGACAGGTCTAGCAATCAGCCCCAGCATTTT. The genes are TRBV7-2 and TRBJ1-5, with TRBD1 as a possible D gene (6 bases). Germline V gene data show CDR1 as SGHTA and CDR2 as FQGNSA. The germline V and J ends were trimmed by 5 bases and 0 bases, with 11 bases remaining between them. The CDR3 sequence is 15 residues long.

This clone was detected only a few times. CDR3 region: CAWTGQGALTDTQYF. The DNA for the CDR3 is TGTGCCTGGACGGGACAGGGGGCTCTCACAGATACGCAGTATTTT. This sequence joins TRBV30 and TRBJ2-3, with 12 bases identical to TRBD1. The junction had 4 bases not matched to a gene; V was cut back by 4 bases and J by 2 bases. This CDR3 has 15 residues. From germline, CDR1 is GTSNPN and CDR2 SVGIG (reference sequence).

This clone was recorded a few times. This CDR3 reads CASSPSGLAGGNEQFF. In DNA, the CDR3 is TGTGCCAGCTCACCATCGGGACTAGCGGGAGGCAATGAGCAGTTCTTC. The gene calls are TRBV18 and TRBJ2-1, with 15 bases lining up with TRBD2. This CDR3 is built from 16 residues. V shed 2 bases and J 6 bases; nucleotides not matched to a gene: 2. Germline CDR1 is KGHSH and CDR2 is LQKENI.

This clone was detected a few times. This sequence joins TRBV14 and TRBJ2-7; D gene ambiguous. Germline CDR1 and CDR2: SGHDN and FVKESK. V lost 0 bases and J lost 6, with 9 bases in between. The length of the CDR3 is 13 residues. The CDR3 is CASSQDRRGEQYV. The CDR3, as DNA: TGTGCCAGCAGCCAAGATAGACGCGGCGAGCAGTACGTC.

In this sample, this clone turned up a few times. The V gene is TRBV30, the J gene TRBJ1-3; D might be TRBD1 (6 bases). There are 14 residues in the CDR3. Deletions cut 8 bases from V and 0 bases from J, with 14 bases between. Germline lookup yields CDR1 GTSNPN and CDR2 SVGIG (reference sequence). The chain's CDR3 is CAERDTSSGNTIYF. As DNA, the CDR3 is TGTGCCGAACGGGACACCAGCTCTGGAAACACCATATATTTT.

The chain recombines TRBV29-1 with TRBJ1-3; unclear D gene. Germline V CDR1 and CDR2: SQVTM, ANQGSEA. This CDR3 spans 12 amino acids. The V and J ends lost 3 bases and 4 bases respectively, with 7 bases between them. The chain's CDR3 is CSVDGVGNTIYF. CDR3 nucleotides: TGCAGCGTTGACGGGGTCGGAAACACCATATATTTT.

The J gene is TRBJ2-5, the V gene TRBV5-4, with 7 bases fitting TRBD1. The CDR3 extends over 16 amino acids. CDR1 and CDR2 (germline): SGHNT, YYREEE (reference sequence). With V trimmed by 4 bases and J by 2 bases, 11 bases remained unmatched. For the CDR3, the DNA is TGTGCCAGCAGCCTCCCCCAGTGGGACAGACAAGAGACCCAGTACTTC. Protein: CASSLPQWDRQETQYF.

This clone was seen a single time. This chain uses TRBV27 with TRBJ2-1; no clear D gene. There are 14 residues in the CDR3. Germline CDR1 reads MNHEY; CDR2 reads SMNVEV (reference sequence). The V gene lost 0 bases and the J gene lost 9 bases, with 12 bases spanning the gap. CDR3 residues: CASSLSVPPGEQFF. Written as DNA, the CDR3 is TGTGCCAGCAGTTTATCGGTGCCCCCCGGTGAGCAGTTCTTC.

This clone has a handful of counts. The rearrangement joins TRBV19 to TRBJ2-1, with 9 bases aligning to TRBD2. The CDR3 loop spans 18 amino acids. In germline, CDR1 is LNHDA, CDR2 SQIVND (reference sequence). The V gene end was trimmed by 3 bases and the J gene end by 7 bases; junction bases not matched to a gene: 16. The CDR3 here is CASSMSPPVSSGKNEQFF. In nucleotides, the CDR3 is TGTGCCAGTAGTATGTCCCCCCCTGTTTCTAGCGGGAAGAATGAGCAGTTCTTC. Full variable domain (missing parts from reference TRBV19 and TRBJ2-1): DGGITQSPKYLFRKEGQNVTLSCEQNLNHDAMYWYRQDPGQGLRLIYYSQIVNDFQKGDIAEGYSVSREKKESFPLTVTSAQKNPTAFYLCASSMSPPVSSGKNEQFFGPGTRLTVL.

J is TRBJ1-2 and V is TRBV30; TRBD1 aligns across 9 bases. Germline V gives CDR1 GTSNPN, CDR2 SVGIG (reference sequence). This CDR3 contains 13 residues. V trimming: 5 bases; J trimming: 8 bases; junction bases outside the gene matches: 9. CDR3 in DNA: TGTGCCTGGGACCTTACAGGGGGCAACGGCTACACCTTC. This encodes CAWDLTGGNGYTF.

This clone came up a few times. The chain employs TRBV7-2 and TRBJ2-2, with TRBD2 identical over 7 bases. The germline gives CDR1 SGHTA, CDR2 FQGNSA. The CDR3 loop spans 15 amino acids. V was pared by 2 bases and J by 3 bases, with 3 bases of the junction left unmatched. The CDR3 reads CASSLYSGDTGELFF. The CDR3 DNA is TGTGCCAGCAGCTTATACAGCGGGGACACCGGGGAGCTGTTTTTT.

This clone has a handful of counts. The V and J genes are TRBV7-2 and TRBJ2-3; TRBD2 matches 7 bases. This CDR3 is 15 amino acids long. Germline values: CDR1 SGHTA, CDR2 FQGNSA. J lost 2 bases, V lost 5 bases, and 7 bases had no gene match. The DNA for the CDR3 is TGTGCCAGCAGCAACATAGCGGGCCCCACAGATACGCAGTATTTT. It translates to CASSNIAGPTDTQYF.

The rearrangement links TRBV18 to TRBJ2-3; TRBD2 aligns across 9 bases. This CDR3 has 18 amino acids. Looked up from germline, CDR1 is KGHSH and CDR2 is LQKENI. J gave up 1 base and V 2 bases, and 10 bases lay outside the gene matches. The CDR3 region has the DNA TGTGCCAGCTCACCAGCAATCGGAGCTAGCGGGGGCACAGATACGCAGTATTTT. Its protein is CASSPAIGASGGTDTQYF.

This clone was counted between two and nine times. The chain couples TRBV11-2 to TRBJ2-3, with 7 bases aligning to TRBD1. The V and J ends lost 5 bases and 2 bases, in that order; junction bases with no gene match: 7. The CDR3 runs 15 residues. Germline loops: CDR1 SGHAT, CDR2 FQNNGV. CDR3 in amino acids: CASSTPRGTTDTQYF. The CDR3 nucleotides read TGTGCCAGCAGCACCCCCAGGGGGACCACAGATACGCAGTATTTT.

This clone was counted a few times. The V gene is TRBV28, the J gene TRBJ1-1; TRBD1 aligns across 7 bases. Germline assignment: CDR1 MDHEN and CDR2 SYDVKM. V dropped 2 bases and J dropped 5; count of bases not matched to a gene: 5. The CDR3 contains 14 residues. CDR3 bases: TGTGCCAGCAGTTTAGGGACAGTCGGTACTGAAGCTTTCTTT. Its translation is CASSLGTVGTEAFF.

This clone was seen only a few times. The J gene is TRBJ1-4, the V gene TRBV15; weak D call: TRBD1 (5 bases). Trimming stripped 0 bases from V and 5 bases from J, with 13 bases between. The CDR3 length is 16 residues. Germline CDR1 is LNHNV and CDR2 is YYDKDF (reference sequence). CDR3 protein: CATSREPAGSNEKLFF. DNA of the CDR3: TGTGCCACCAGCAGAGAACCGGCAGGGTCCAATGAAAAACTGTTTTTT. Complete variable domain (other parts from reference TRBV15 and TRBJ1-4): DAMVIQNPRYQVTQFGKPVTLSCSQTLNHNVMYWYQQKSSQAPKLLFHYYDKDFNNEADTPDNFQSRRPNTSFCFLDIRSPGLGDTAMYLCATSREPAGSNEKLFFGSGTQLSVL.

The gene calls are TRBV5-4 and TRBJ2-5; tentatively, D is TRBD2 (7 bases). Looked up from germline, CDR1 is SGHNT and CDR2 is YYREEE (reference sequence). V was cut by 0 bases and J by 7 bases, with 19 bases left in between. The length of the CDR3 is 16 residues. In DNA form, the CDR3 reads TGTGCCAGCAGCTTGGGGGGGGGCTTCTTGGTAGGGACCCAGTACTTC. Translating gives CASSLGGGFLVGTQYF.

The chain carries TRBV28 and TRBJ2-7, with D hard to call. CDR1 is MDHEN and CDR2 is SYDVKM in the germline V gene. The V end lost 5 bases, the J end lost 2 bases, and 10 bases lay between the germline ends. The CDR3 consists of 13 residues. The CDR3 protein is CASSPLSPYEQYF. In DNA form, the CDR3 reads TGTGCCAGCAGTCCCCTTTCCCCCTACGAGCAGTACTTC.

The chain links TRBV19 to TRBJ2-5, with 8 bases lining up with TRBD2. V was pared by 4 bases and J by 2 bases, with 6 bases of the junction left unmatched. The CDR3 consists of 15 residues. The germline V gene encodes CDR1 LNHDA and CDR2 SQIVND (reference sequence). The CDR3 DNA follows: TGTGCCAGTAGTACACAACTAGCGGAGCAAGAGACCCAGTACTTC. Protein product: CASSTQLAEQETQYF.